This record covers a single TCR beta chain. An end of the junction differs from the germline gene, which may be a read error. Using a J-beta primer mix together with a sample-barcoded 5' primer, a second PCR was run for 7 to 11 cycles. Tags on each cDNA molecule came from a template-switch adaptor with 12 random nucleotides. MiXCR, applied by TCRdb to the 5' RACE reads, yields one record per CDR3 protein. The sample lists hundreds of thousands of distinct CDR3 sequences; roughly 32% were seen once. This sample is drawn from a study of blood T cells in healthy people across ages. Germline V gives CDR1 SGHAT, CDR2 FQNNGV. This CDR3 spans 18 amino acids.

The receptor's source is an elderly woman in good health. Source material: blood. The chain employs TRBV11-2 and TRBJ2-6; possible D gene TRBD2, 6 bases. Here the CDR3 DNA reads TGTGCCAGCAGCCGTCATTTCCCGGGGGATGCCGGGGCCAACGTCCCGACTTTC. This encodes CASSRHFPGDAGANVPTF.